Listed here are 22 T cell receptor beta chains from one sample, sequenced in a study of blood T cell repertoires in COVID-19. Clones were read by immunoSEQ multiplex PCR, and TCRdb kept only the in-frame ones, dropping some. The table has about 330,000 clones, 80% to 90% seen once; the top ten hold roughly 8.9%. Sequences were obtained from peripheral blood. The receptors here all came from a man under 40 with COVID-19, enrolled during active disease.

This clone came up a few times. The gene calls are TRBV7-2 and TRBJ2-3; TRBD2 matches 9 bases. The V and J ends lost 1 base and 2 bases, in that order; junction bases with no gene match: 7. This CDR3 is 17 amino acids long. Germline assignment: CDR1 SGHTA and CDR2 FQGNSA. This chain's CDR3 is CASSLGLAGITTDTQYF. The CDR3 DNA reads TGTGCCAGCAGCTTAGGGCTAGCGGGGATTACCACAGATACGCAGTATTTT.

V is TRBV21-1 and J is TRBJ1-3; no DNA check was done on the table's D call, TRBD1. TRBV21-1 is designated a pseudogene. This CDR3 comprises 18 residues. The CDR3 bases are TGTGCCAGCAGCAAATCCATCCCCATCCCAGGGACTGGAAACACCATATATTTT. It specifies CASSKSIPIPGTGNTIYF.

This chain connects TRBV14 to TRBJ1-1; possible D gene TRBD1, 5 bases. The germline CDR1 and CDR2 sequences are SGHDN and FVKESK. This CDR3 spans 14 amino acids. Trimming shortened V by 3 bases and J by 1 base, and 9 bases separated the two germline ends. The CDR3 is CASSQWGPNTEAFF. In DNA, the CDR3 is TGTGCCAGCAGCCAGTGGGGCCCGAACACTGAAGCTTTCTTT. The variable domain in full, with the rest retrieved from reference TRBV14 and TRBJ1-1, is EAGVTQFPSHSVIEKGQTVTLRCDPISGHDNLYWYRRVMGKEIKFLLHFVKESKQDESGMPNNRFLAERTGGTYSTLKVQPAELEDSGVYFCASSQWGPNTEAFFGQGTRLTVV.

The chain employs TRBV3-1 (or the pseudogene TRBV3-2) and TRBJ1-1; maybe TRBD1 (5 bases). Deletions cut 0 bases from V and 10 bases from J, with 12 bases between. CDR3 length equals 13 residues. Germline CDR1 LGHDT, CDR2 YNNKEL (reference sequence). The CDR3 is CASSQEGPRVAFF. The CDR3 nucleotides are TGTGCCAGCAGCCAAGAGGGGCCGCGCGTAGCTTTCTTT.

The chain has TRBV6-1 and TRBJ2-7, with unresolved D. CDR3 size: 13 residues. V lost 2 bases and J 0 bases, leaving 5 bases between the germline ends. Germline CDR1 is MNHNS and CDR2 is SASEGT. CDR3 sequence: CASSERYSYEQYF. The CDR3 region has the DNA TGTGCCAGCAGTGAACGGTACTCCTACGAGCAGTACTTC.

Only a few counts were recorded for this clone. V gene TRBV5-1 combines with J gene TRBJ2-7, with 15 nucleotides matching TRBD2. Per the germline V gene, CDR1 is SGHRS and CDR2 is YFSETQ. After removal of 4 bases from V and 4 bases from J, the junction contained 12 bases not matched to a gene. This CDR3 region has 18 residues. The CDR3 protein is CASSPIPGLAGGPYEQYF. Written as DNA, the CDR3 is TGCGCCAGCAGCCCCATCCCGGGACTAGCGGGGGGACCGTACGAGCAGTACTTC.

This clone was observed a single time. This rearrangement joins TRBV5-6 to TRBJ1-2, with TRBD1 matching over 8 bases. Germline loops: CDR1 SGHDT, CDR2 YYEEEE. CDR3 length: 17 amino acids. The junction had 14 bases not matched to a gene; V was cut back by 3 bases and J by 4 bases. CDR3 bases: TGTGCCAGCAGCTGGATCTCCAGGGGGCGCGTTAGCTATGGCTACACCTTC. Translated, it gives CASSWISRGRVSYGYTF.

This clone appeared a single time. The rearrangement links TRBV19 to TRBJ1-2; D call uncertain. V lost 3 bases and J 2 bases, leaving 10 bases between the germline ends. Germline CDR1 and CDR2: LNHDA and SQIVND (reference sequence). The CDR3 has 14 amino acids. CDR3 sequence: CASSIGLRNYGYTF. The CDR3 nucleotides read TGTGCCAGTAGTATCGGACTCCGGAACTATGGCTACACCTTC.

This rearrangement joins TRBV5-6 to TRBJ1-2, with a weak D call TRBD1 (5 bases). Germline values: CDR1 SGHDT, CDR2 YYEEEE. Trimming removed 0 bases at V and 1 base at J, with 7 bases between. This CDR3 has 14 amino acids. CDR3 amino acids: CASSLGQSNYGYTF. The CDR3 bases are TGTGCCAGCAGCTTGGGACAGAGTAACTATGGCTACACCTTC.

The chain links TRBV29-1 to TRBJ2-7, with 8 positions matching TRBD1. Germline V lookup: CDR1 SQVTM, CDR2 ANQGSEA. V lost 4 bases and J lost 4; bases outside the gene matches: 6. The length of the CDR3 is 13 residues. The CDR3 sequence is CSVGGQVVYEQYF. The DNA of the CDR3 is TGCAGCGTTGGGGGACAGGTAGTATACGAGCAGTACTTC.

This chain connects TRBV6-2 or TRBV6-3 to TRBJ2-7; maybe TRBD1 (5 bases). The CDR3 is made up of 14 amino acids. Germline CDR1 and CDR2: MNHEY and SVGEGT. The V gene lost 1 base and the J gene lost 2 bases, with 9 bases spanning the gap. The CDR3 loop reads CASSYWQGTYEQYF. In DNA, the CDR3 is TGTGCCAGCAGTTACTGGCAGGGAACCTACGAGCAGTACTTC.

The gene calls are TRBV28 and TRBJ1-1, with 7 bases fitting TRBD1. Per the germline V gene, CDR1 is MDHEN and CDR2 is SYDVKM. The CDR3 totals 15 residues. V was pared by 5 bases and J by 0 bases, with 6 bases of the junction left unmatched. CDR3 region: CASSAWDSLNTEAFF. The CDR3 DNA is TGTGCCAGCAGTGCTTGGGACAGCCTGAACACTGAAGCTTTCTTT.

The rearrangement joins TRBV27 to TRBJ1-5; TRBD1 might be the D (5 bases). This CDR3 has 14 residues. Germline-derived CDR1 and CDR2 are MNHEY and SMNVEV (reference sequence). V shed 5 bases and J shed 1 base, with 9 bases lying between them. CDR3 bases: TGTGCCAGCAGTATCGGGGGGAGCAATCAGCCCCAGCATTTT. It yields the protein CASSIGGSNQPQHF.

As DNA, the CDR3 is TGTGCCAGCAGCCAAGATAGCGGGGGTTACAATGAGCAGTTCTTC. It codes for CASSQDSGGYNEQFF. The chain has TRBV4-2 and TRBJ2-1; 9 bases map to TRBD2. The V and J ends lost 0 bases and 4 bases, in that order; junction bases with no gene match: 1. The CDR3 totals 15 residues. Germline assignment: CDR1 LGHNA and CDR2 YNFKEQ.

The chain recombines TRBV18 with TRBJ2-1; no clear D. The CDR3 runs to 16 residues. Trimming stripped 0 bases from V and 0 bases from J, with 9 bases between. Germline V gene data show CDR1 as KGHSH and CDR2 as LQKENI. The CDR3 is CASSPPSMPSYNEQFF. The CDR3 DNA follows: TGTGCCAGCTCACCACCGAGTATGCCCTCCTACAATGAGCAGTTCTTC.

J is TRBJ1-4 and V is TRBV6-5, with 7 bases lining up with TRBD1. Germline CDR1 reads MNHEY; CDR2 reads SVGAGI. This CDR3 has 15 residues. V shed 6 bases, J shed 4 bases, and the junction held 8 bases outside the gene matches. The CDR3 DNA reads as TGTGCCAGCAGCCTCAACAGGGGACTTAATGAAAAACTGTTTTTT. It yields the protein CASSLNRGLNEKLFF.

V is TRBV5-1 and J is TRBJ2-7; 9 positions agree with TRBD1. Germline CDR1 SGHRS, CDR2 YFSETQ. Losses at the gene ends were 4 bases for V and 7 bases for J; bases not matched to a gene: 9. The CDR3 runs 14 residues. This CDR3 is CASSPRTGVGEQYF. CDR3 nucleotide sequence: TGCGCCAGCAGCCCTCGGACAGGGGTAGGGGAGCAGTACTTC.

This clone was counted once. CDR3 sequence (DNA): TGTGCCAGCAGTTTCGGGACAGGGGACCAAGAGACCCAGTACTTC. This translates into CASSFGTGDQETQYF. The V call is TRBV28, the J call TRBJ2-5, with 10 nucleotides matching TRBD1. CDR3 size: 15 residues. CDR1 is MDHEN, CDR2 SYDVKM, per germline. Trimming at V came to 3 bases and at J to 0 bases, leaving 1 base not matched to a gene.

The chain links TRBV7-9 to TRBJ2-7; TRBD1 is a possible D gene (6 bases). The CDR3 is 16 residues long. Trimming removed 7 bases at V and 2 bases at J, with 21 bases between. The germline gives CDR1 SEHNR, CDR2 FQNEAQ (reference sequence). CDR3 sequence reads: CASTQGRTSGTYEQYF. As DNA, the CDR3 is TGTGCCAGCACCCAGGGGCGTACTTCGGGGACCTACGAGCAGTACTTC.

This clone appeared a single time. This chain links TRBV7-3 with TRBJ2-3; D gene ambiguous. The CDR3 covers 14 residues. Trimming left V 4 bases short and J 1 base short, with 9 bases between. Per germline, CDR1 SGHTA and CDR2 FQGTGA. Written as DNA, the CDR3 is TGTGCCAGCAGCTCCCTTCTTGGCACAGATACGCAGTATTTT. Encoded protein: CASSSLLGTDTQYF.

The CDR3: CASKGQGGSYEQYF. CDR3 sequence (DNA): TGTGCCAGCAAAGGACAGGGGGGCTCCTACGAGCAGTACTTC. The chain combines TRBV27 with TRBJ2-7, with 10 positions matching TRBD1. Germline loops: CDR1 MNHEY, CDR2 SMNVEV (reference sequence). CDR3 size: 14 residues. J gave up 0 bases and V 7 bases, and 3 bases lay outside the gene matches.

The chain couples TRBV27 to TRBJ2-2; D might be TRBD2 (5 bases). The CDR3 runs to 18 residues. Germline V CDR1 and CDR2: MNHEY, SMNVEV (reference sequence). With 2 bases removed from V and 3 bases from J, the gap between germline ends came to 19 bases. DNA of the CDR3: TGTGCCAGCAGTTTAGGGTACCGGACTGTTCGCGACACCGGGGAGCTGTTTTTT. This codes for CASSLGYRTVRDTGELFF.